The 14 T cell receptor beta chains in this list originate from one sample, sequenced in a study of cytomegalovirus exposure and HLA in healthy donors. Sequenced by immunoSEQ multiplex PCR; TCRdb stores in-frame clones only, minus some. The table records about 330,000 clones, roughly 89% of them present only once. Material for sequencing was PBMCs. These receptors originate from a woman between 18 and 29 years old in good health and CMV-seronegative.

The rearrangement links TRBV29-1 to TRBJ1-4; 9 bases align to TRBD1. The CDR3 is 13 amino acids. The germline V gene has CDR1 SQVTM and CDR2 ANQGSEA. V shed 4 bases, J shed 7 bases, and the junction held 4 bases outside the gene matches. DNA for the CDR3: TGCAGCGTTGTCGGGACAGGGACTGAAAAACTGTTTTTT. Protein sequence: CSVVGTGTEKLFF.

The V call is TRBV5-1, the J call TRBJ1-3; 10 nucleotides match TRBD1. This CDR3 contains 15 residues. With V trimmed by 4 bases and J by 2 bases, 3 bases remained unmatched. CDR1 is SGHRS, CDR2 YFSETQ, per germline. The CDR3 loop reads CASSRDRGTGNTIYF. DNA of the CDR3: TGCGCCAGCAGCCGGGACAGGGGAACTGGAAACACCATATATTTT.

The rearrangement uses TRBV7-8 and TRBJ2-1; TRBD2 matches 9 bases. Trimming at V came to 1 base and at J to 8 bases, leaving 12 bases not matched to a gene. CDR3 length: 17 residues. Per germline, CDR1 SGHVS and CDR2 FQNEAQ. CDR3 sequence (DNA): TGTGCCAGCAGCTTAGAGGATGGGCGGGAGGGCCGAGATGAGCAGTTCTTC. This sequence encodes CASSLEDGREGRDEQFF.

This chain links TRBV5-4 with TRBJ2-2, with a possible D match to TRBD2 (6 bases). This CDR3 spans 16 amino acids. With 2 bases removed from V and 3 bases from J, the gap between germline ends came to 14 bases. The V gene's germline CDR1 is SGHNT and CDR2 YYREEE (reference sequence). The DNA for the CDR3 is TGTGCCAGCAGCTTATACATCGGGACTGACACCGGGGAGCTGTTTTTT. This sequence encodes CASSLYIGTDTGELFF.

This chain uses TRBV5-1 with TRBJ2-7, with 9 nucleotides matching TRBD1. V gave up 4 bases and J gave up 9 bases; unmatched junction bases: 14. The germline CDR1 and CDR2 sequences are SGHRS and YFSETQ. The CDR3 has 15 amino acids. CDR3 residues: CASSASGTGSEVQYF. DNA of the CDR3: TGCGCCAGCAGCGCATCCGGGACAGGGTCCGAAGTGCAGTACTTC.

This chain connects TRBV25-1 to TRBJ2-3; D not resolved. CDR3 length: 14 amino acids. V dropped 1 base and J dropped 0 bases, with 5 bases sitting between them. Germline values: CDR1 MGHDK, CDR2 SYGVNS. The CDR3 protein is CASSEFSSTDTQYF. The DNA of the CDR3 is TGTGCCAGCAGTGAATTCTCTAGCACAGATACGCAGTATTTT.

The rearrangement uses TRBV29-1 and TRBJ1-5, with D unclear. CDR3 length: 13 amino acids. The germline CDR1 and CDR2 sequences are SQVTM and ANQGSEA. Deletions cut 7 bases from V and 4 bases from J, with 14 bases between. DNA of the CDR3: TGCAGCGGGGGAGGCGGACCTAATCAGCCCCAGCATTTT. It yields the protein CSGGGGPNQPQHF.

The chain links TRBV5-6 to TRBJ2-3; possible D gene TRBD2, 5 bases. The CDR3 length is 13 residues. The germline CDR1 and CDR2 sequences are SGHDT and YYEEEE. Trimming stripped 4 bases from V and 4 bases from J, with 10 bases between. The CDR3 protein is CASSRDLADTQYF. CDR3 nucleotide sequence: TGTGCCAGCAGCCGGGATCTAGCAGATACGCAGTATTTT. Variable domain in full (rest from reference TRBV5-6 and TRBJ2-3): DAGVTQSPTHLIKTRGQQVTLRCSPKSGHDTVSWYQQALGQGPQFIFQYYEEEERQRGNFPDRFSGHQFPNYSSELNVNALLLGDSALYLCASSRDLADTQYFGPGTRLTVL.

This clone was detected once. CDR3 nucleotides: TGTGCCAGCTCACCAGGGACATACGAGCAGTACTTC. This encodes CASSPGTYEQYF. The chain carries TRBV18 and TRBJ2-7; a possible D gene is TRBD1 (6 bases). The CDR3 length is 12 residues. Germline V gives CDR1 KGHSH, CDR2 LQKENI. Trimming shortened V by 2 bases and J by 4 bases, and 6 bases separated the two germline ends. The variable domain in full, completed from reference TRBV18 and TRBJ2-7, reads NAGVMQNPRHLVRRRGQEARLRCSPMKGHSHVYWYRQLPEEGLKFMVYLQKENIIDESGMPKERFSAEFPKEGPSILRIQQVVRGDSAAYFCASSPGTYEQYFGPGTRLTVT.

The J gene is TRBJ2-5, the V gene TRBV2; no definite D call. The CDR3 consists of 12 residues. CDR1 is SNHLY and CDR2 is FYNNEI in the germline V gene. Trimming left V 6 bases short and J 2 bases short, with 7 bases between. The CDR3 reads CASRSPQETQYF. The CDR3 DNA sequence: TGTGCCAGCAGGTCCCCTCAAGAGACCCAGTACTTC.

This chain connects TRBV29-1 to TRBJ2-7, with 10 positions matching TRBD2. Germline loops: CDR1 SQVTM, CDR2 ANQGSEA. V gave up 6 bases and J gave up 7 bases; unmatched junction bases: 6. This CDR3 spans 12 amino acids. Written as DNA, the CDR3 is TGCAGCGTGCGGCTAGCGGGAGATGAGCAGTACTTC. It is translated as CSVRLAGDEQYF.

The CDR3: CSALTESNQPQHF. The CDR3 nucleotides are TGCAGCGCCCTGACAGAGAGCAATCAGCCCCAGCATTTT. This chain uses TRBV29-1 with TRBJ1-5; a possible D gene is TRBD1 (5 bases). The V gene's germline CDR1 is SQVTM and CDR2 ANQGSEA. The CDR3 spans 13 residues. The V end was cut by 7 bases, the J end by 1 base, with 11 bases between.

CDR3 DNA: TGTGCCATCACCCCGGGACAGGGGGCCAGTGGGGAGCTGTTTTTT. Its translation: CAITPGQGASGELFF. The chain joins TRBV10-3 to TRBJ2-2; TRBD1 agrees at 12 bases. Germline values: CDR1 ENHRY, CDR2 SYGVKD. Losses at the gene ends were 7 bases for V and 8 bases for J; bases not matched to a gene: 8. The CDR3 totals 15 residues.

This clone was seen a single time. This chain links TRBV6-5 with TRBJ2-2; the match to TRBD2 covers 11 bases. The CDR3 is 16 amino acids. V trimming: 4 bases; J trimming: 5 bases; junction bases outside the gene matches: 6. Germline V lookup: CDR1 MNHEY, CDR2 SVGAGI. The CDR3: CASSLLAGEGTGELFF. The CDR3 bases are TGTGCCAGCAGTTTACTAGCGGGAGAGGGGACCGGGGAGCTGTTTTTT.